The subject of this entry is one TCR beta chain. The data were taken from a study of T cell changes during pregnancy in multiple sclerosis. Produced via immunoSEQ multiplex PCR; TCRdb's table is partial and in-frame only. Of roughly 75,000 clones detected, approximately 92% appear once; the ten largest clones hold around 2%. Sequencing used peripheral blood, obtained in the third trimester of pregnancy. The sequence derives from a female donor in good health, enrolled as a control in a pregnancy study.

The CDR3 DNA follows: TGTGCCAGCAGCTTCTCGGGACTAGCGGACGAATACAATGAGCAGTTCTTC. Encoded protein: CASSFSGLADEYNEQFF. V and J are TRBV7-3 and TRBJ2-1, with 11 positions matching TRBD2. Germline CDR1 and CDR2: SGHTA and FQGTGA. V lost 3 bases to trimming and J lost 4 bases; unmatched junction nucleotides: 8. This CDR3 region has 17 residues.